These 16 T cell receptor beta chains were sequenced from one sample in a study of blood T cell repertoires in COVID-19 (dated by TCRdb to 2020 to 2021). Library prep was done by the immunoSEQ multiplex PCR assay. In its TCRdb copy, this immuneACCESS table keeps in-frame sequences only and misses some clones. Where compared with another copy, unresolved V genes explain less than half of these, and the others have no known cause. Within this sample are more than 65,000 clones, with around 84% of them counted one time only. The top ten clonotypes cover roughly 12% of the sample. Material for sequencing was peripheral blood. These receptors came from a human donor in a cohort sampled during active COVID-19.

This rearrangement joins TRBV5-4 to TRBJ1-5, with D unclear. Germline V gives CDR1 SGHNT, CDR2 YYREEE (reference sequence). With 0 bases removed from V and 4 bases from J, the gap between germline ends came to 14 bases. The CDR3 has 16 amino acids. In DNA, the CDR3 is TGTGCCAGCAGCTTGGATGGAGGGCGGGTAAATCAGCCCCAGCATTTT. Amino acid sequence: CASSLDGGRVNQPQHF.

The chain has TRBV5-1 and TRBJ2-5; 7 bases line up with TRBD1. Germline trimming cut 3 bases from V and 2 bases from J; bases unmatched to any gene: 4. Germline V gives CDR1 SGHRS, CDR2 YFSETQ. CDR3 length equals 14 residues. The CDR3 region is CASSYGTDQETQYF. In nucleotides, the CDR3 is TGCGCCAGCAGCTATGGGACAGATCAAGAGACCCAGTACTTC. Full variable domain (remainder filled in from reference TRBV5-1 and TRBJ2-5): KAGVTQTPRYLIKTRGQQVTLSCSPISGHRSVSWYQQTPGQGLQFLFEYFSETQRNKGNFPGRFSGRQFSNSRSEMNVSTLELGDSALYLCASSYGTDQETQYFGPGTRLLVL.

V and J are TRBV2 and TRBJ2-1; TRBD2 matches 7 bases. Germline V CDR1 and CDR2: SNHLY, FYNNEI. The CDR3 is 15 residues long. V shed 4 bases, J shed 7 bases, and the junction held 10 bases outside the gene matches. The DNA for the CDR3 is TGTGCCAGCAGTGCAGCTAGCGGCCGGGGTAATGAGCAGTTCTTC. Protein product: CASSAASGRGNEQFF.

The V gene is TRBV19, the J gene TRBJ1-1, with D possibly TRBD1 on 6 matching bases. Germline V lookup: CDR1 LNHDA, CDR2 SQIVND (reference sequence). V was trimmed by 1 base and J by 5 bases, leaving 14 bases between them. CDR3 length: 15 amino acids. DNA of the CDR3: TGTGCCAGTAGTATAGGCTCAGGGGTGCAAACTGAAGCTTTCTTT. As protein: CASSIGSGVQTEAFF.

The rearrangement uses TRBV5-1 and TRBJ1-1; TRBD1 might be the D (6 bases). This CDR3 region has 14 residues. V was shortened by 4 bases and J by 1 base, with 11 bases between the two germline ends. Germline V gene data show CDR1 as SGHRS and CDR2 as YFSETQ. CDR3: CASSRRGENTEAFF. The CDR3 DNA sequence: TGCGCCAGCAGCCGCAGGGGAGAGAACACTGAAGCTTTCTTT.

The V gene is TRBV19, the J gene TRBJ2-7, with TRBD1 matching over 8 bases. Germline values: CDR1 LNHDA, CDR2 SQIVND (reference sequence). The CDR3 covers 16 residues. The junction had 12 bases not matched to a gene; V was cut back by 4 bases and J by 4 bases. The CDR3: CASSTPDRAKGYEQYF. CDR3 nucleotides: TGTGCCAGTAGTACCCCGGACAGGGCGAAGGGTTACGAGCAGTACTTC.

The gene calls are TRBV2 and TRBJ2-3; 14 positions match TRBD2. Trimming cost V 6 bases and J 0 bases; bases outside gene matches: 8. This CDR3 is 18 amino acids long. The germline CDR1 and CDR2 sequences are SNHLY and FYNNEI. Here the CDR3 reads CASSLGTSGGPSTDTQYF. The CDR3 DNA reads TGTGCCAGCAGCCTAGGGACTAGCGGGGGCCCTAGCACAGATACGCAGTATTTT.

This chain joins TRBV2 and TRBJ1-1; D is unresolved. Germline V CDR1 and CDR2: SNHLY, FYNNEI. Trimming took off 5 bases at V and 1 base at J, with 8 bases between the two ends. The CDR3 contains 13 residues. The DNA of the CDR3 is TGTGCCAGCAGTTCACTCCCGAACACTGAAGCTTTCTTT. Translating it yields CASSSLPNTEAFF. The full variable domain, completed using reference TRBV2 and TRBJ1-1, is EPEVTQTPSHQVTQMGQEVILRCVPISNHLYFYWYRQILGQKVEFLVSFYNNEISEKSEIFDDQFSVERPDGSNFTLKIRSTKLEDSAMYFCASSSLPNTEAFFGQGTRLTVV.

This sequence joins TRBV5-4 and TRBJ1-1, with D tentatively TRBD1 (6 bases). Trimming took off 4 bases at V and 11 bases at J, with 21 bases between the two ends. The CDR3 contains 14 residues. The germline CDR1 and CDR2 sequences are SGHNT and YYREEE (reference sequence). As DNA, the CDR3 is TGTGCCAGCAGCCCGGCAAACAGGGCAGGTGGGGCTTTCTTT. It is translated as CASSPANRAGGAFF.

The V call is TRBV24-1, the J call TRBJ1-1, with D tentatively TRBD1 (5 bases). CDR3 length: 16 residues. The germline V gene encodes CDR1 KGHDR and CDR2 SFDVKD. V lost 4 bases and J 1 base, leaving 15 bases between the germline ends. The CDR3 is CATSDFRDSSNTEAFF. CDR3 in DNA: TGTGCCACCAGTGACTTTAGAGACAGTTCGAACACTGAAGCTTTCTTT.

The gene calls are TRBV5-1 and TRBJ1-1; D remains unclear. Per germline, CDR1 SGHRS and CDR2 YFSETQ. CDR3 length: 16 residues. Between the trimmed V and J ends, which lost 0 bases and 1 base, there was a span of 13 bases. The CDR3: CASSLGEGMGNTEAFF. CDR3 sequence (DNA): TGCGCCAGCAGCTTGGGAGAGGGCATGGGGAACACTGAAGCTTTCTTT.

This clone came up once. CDR3 in amino acids: CASSGWRDTEAFF. The CDR3 bases are TGTGCCAGCAGTGGTTGGCGGGACACTGAAGCTTTCTTT. The V gene is TRBV2, the J gene TRBJ1-1; D ambiguous. Trimming cost V 4 bases and J 3 bases, with 9 bases left between them. Germline values: CDR1 SNHLY, CDR2 FYNNEI. The CDR3 spans 13 residues.

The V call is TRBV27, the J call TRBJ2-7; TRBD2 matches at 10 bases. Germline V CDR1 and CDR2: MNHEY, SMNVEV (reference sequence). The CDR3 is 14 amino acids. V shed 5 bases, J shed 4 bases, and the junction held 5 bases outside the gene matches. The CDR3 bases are TGTGCCAGCAGTCCCGGGACTAGCGTTTACGAGCAGTACTTC. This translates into CASSPGTSVYEQYF.

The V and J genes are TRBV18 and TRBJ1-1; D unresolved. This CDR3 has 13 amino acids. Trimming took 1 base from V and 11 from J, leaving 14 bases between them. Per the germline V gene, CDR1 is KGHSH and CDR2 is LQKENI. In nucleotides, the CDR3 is TGTGCCAGCTCACCACGAGAGCAAGTGGTGGCTTTCTTT. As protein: CASSPREQVVAFF.

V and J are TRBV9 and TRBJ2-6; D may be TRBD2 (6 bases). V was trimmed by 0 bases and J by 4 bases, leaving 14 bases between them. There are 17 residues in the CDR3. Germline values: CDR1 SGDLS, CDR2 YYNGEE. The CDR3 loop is CASSVGEAARGANVLTF. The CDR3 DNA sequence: TGTGCCAGCAGCGTAGGGGAGGCAGCCCGCGGGGCCAACGTCCTGACTTTC.

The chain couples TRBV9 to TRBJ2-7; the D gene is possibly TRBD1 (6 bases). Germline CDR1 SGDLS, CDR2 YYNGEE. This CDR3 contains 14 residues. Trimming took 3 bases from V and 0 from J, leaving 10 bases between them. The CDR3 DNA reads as TGTGCCAGCAGCGCCGGGGACAACTCCTACGAGCAGTACTTC. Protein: CASSAGDNSYEQYF.